Reported below is one TCR beta chain. The CDR3 has 13 residues. Germline V gene data show CDR1 as MNHEY and CDR2 as SMNVEV (reference sequence). Trimming removed 6 bases at V and 4 bases at J, with 12 bases between. TCRdb's table, derived via immunoSEQ multiplex PCR, lists solely in-frame clones and lacks some. Here the sample spans more than 5,500 clones, 22% being singletons. As to treatment: randomized to nivolumab then ipilimumab (arm A) or the reverse (arm B). These data belong to a study of sequential checkpoint blockade in melanoma. As for the study in general: Each arm's sequence ended with maintenance nivolumab.

The chain uses TRBV27 and TRBJ1-2; D call uncertain. The TCR originated in a human donor with melanoma. This specimen consisted of tumor tissue (inferred from file names), obtained from a patient given nivolumab and ipilimumab in sequence. CDR3 in DNA: TGTGCCAGCAGACCCGGGCCTCCCTATGGCTACACCTTC. It specifies CASRPGPPYGYTF.